The rows below give T cell receptor beta chains drawn from one sample of a study of OX40 agonist ivuxolimab in advanced cancers. Measured with immunoSEQ multiplex PCR; TCRdb has only the in-frame clones, and not every one. The table includes tens of thousands of clones, more than 70% detected once. The sequencing here drew on CD4+ or CD8+ T cells sorted from blood, taken in a trial of the OX40 agonist ivuxolimab. Every receptor here comes from an adult with an advanced solid tumor such as melanoma, head and neck, liver or kidney cancer. Both conserved end residues are part of each CDR3. The order of the fields is clone size, J gene, D gene, V gene, CDR3 DNA, CDR3 protein. D genes are given only for firm matches. Clone sizes are given selectively: once, few, many, or a class where the clone is expanded.

size: .
J: TRBJ1-6
D: TRBD1
V: TRBV7-2
DNA: TGTGCCAGCAGCCCAGGACAGGGGCCCGATTCACCCCTCCACTTT
CDR3: CASSPGQGPDSPLHF

size: .
J: TRBJ2-7
D: .
V: TRBV11-3
DNA: TGTGCCAGCAGAGACAACCTACTTTTCTCCTACGAGCAGTACTTC
CDR3: CASRDNLLFSYEQYF

size: .
J: TRBJ2-3
D: .
V: TRBV27
DNA: TGTGCCAGCAGTTTGTTCTTCCGGACAGGCACAGATACGCAGTATTTT
CDR3: CASSLFFRTGTDTQYF

size: .
J: TRBJ2-7
D: TRBD2
V: TRBV30
DNA: TGTGCCTGGGGCGAAGGACTAGCGGGAGAGGAGCAGTACTTC
CDR3: CAWGEGLAGEEQYF

size: .
J: TRBJ2-6
D: .
V: TRBV30
DNA: TGTGCCTGGAGTGTTGGGTTTATCTCCTCTGGGGCCAACGTCCTGACTTTC
CDR3: CAWSVGFISSGANVLTF

size: .
J: TRBJ2-6
D: .
V: TRBV2
DNA: TGTGCCAGCAGTGATTGGGAATCCGGGGCCAACGTCCTGACTTTC
CDR3: CASSDWESGANVLTF

size: .
J: TRBJ1-2
D: .
V: TRBV28
DNA: TGTGCCAGCAGAAAAACAGGGCTCAGAGGCTACACCTTC
CDR3: CASRKTGLRGYTF

size: .
J: TRBJ2-3
D: .
V: TRBV15
DNA: TGTGCCACCAGCATCCTCACAGATACGCAGTATTTT
CDR3: CATSILTDTQYF

size: .
J: TRBJ2-7
D: TRBD2
V: TRBV6-1
DNA: TGTGCCAGCAGTGATAGCGGGGGGGCCCATTTATTCGGCGAGCAGTACTTC
CDR3: CASSDSGGAHLFGEQYF

size: once
J: TRBJ2-5
D: .
V: TRBV2
DNA: TGTGCCAGCAGTAGGGGCCGCGTTGGTGGGACCCAGTACTTC
CDR3: CASSRGRVGGTQYF

size: .
J: TRBJ1-2
D: TRBD1
V: TRBV27
DNA: TGTGCCAGCAGTTTTGAGGGACAGTTAGGGAACTATGGCTACACCTTC
CDR3: CASSFEGQLGNYGYTF

size: .
J: TRBJ2-7
D: .
V: TRBV11-2
DNA: TGTGCCAGCAGCTTGGACTCTTACACCTACGAGCAGTACTTC
CDR3: CASSLDSYTYEQYF

size: .
J: TRBJ1-2
D: TRBD1
V: TRBV7-9
DNA: TGTGCCAGCAGCCCGACAGGGAAATATGGCTACACCTTC
CDR3: CASSPTGKYGYTF

size: .
J: TRBJ2-7
D: .
V: TRBV7-8
DNA: TGTGCCAGCAGCTTAGCGCCGGGCCACTACGAGCAGTACTTC
CDR3: CASSLAPGHYEQYF

size: .
J: TRBJ1-3
D: .
V: TRBV11-1
DNA: TGTGCCAGCAGCCGCCACAACTCTGGAAACACCATATATTTT
CDR3: CASSRHNSGNTIYF

size: .
J: TRBJ1-4
D: .
V: TRBV5-5
DNA: TGTGCCAGCAGCTTTTCCAGGGGAAATGAAAAACTGTTTTTT
CDR3: CASSFSRGNEKLFF

size: once
J: TRBJ2-7
D: TRBD1
V: TRBV10-3
DNA: TGTGCCATCAGAGACGAATCTAAACCGGGACAGGGTTTCTACGAGCAGTACTTC
CDR3: CAIRDESKPGQGFYEQYF

size: .
J: TRBJ2-1
D: .
V: TRBV6-1
DNA: TGTGCCCCAAACGCAGACACCACTATGTGCGATGAGCAGTTCTTC
CDR3: CAPNADTTMCDEQFF

size: .
J: TRBJ1-3
D: .
V: TRBV5-6
DNA: TGTGCCAGCAGCTTGAGGACAGTAGGAAACACCATATATTTT
CDR3: CASSLRTVGNTIYF

size: .
J: TRBJ2-5
D: .
V: TRBV7-8
DNA: TGTGCCAGCAGCTTAGAGGAATCCAGGGAAAAGACCCAGTACTTC
CDR3: CASSLEESREKTQYF